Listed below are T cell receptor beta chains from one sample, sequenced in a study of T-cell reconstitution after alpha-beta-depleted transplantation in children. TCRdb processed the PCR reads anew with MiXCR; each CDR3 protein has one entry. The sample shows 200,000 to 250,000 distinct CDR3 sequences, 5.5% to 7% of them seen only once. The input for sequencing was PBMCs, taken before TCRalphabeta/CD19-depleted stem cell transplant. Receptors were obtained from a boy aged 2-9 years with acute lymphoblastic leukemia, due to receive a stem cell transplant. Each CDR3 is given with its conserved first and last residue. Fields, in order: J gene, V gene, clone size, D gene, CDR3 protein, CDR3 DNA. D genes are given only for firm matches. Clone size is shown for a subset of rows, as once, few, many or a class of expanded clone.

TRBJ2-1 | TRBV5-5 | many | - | CASSLNPFSYNEQFF | TGTGCCAGCAGCTTGAATCCGTTCTCCTACAATGAGCAGTTCTTC
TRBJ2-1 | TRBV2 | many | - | CASSEIRRNEQFF | TGTGCCAGCAGTGAAATACGGAGGAATGAGCAGTTCTTC
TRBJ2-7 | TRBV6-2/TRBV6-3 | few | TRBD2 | CASSREPGGEQYF | TGTGCCAGCAGTCGCGAACCGGGGGGCGAGCAGTACTTC
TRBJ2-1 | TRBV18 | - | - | CASSPVPGESYNEQFF | TGTGCCAGCTCACCGGTGCCGGGAGAAAGCTACAATGAGCAGTTCTTC
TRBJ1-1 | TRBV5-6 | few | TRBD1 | CASSLAGTGLSTEAFF | TGTGCCAGCAGCTTGGCCGGGACAGGGCTTAGTACTGAAGCTTTCTTT
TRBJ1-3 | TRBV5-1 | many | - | CASSLVFRAVPGNTIYF | TGCGCCAGCAGCTTGGTATTTCGGGCCGTACCTGGAAACACCATATATTTT
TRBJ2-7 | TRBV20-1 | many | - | CSARDLRRGAATYEQYF | TGCAGTGCTAGAGATCTTCGACGAGGGGCCGCTACCTACGAGCAGTACTTC
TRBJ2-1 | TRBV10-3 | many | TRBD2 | CAIMGLDNEQFF | TGTGCCATCATGGGACTAGACAATGAGCAGTTCTTC
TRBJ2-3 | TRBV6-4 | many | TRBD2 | CASSDSRGGTDTQYF | TGTGCCAGCAGTGACTCGCGGGGGGGCACAGATACGCAGTATTTT
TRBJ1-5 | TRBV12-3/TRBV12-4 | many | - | CASSHPGGQPQHF | TGTGCCAGCAGCCACCCTGGAGGACAGCCCCAGCATTTT
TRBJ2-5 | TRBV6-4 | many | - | CASSPSAGAQETQYF | TGTGCCAGCTCCCCGTCGGCGGGGGCCCAAGAGACCCAGTACTTC
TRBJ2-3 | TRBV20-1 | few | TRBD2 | CSATRLAGGRGPDTQYF | TGCAGTGCTACCCGACTAGCGGGGGGGCGTGGGCCAGATACGCAGTATTTT
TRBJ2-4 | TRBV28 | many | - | CASNLNGVQNIQYF | TGTGCCAGCAATTTAAACGGGGTTCAAAACATTCAGTACTTC
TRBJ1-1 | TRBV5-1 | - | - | CASRWGGTENTEAFF | TGCGCCAGCAGGTGGGGAGGGACTGAGAACACTGAAGCTTTCTTT
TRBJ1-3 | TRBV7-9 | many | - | CASSSVRVSSGNTIYF | TGTGCCAGCAGCTCCGTACGGGTGAGCTCTGGAAACACCATATATTTT
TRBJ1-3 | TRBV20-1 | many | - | CSAKQGLGGNTIYF | TGCAGTGCGAAGCAGGGGCTTGGAGGAAACACCATATATTTT
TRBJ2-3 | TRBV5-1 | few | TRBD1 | CASSSFDRAGTDTQYF | TGCGCCAGCAGCTCCTTTGACAGGGCGGGCACAGATACGCAGTATTTT
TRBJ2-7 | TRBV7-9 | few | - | CASSMSAGKASEQYF | TGTGCCAGCAGCATGAGTGCGGGAAAGGCGTCCGAGCAGTACTTC
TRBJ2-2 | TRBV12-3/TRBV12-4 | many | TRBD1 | CASTKDRANTGELFF | TGTGCCAGCACGAAAGACAGGGCGAACACCGGGGAGCTGTTTTTT
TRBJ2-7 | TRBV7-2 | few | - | CASSSTGGAPVYEQYF | TGTGCCAGCAGCTCTACGGGGGGCGCCCCGGTGTACGAGCAGTACTTC
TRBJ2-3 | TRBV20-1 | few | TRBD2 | CSARGTQRGGTDTQYF | TGCAGTGCCCGGGGGACCCAGCGGGGGGGCACAGATACGCAGTATTTT
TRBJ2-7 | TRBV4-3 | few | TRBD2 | CASSQDIAGGTYEQYF | TGCGCCAGCAGCCAAGATATTGCGGGAGGGACCTACGAGCAGTACTTC
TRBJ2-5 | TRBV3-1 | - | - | CASSQDFVTQYF | TGTGCCAGCAGCCAAGATTTTGTGACCCAGTACTTC
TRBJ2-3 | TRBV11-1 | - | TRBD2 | CASSPLAGSGGAPDTQYF | TGTGCCAGCAGCCCACTCGCGGGTAGCGGGGGGGCACCAGATACGCAGTATTTT
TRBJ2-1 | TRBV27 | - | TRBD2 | CASSPSLAEAYNEQFF | TGTGCCAGCAGTCCCTCCCTAGCGGAAGCCTACAATGAGCAGTTCTTC
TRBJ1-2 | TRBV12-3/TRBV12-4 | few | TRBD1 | CASSLGQGVGYTF | TGTGCCAGCAGTTTAGGCCAGGGGGTGGGCTACACCTTC
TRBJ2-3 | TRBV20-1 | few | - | CSCWGQGGTDTQYF | TGCTCCTGTTGGGGGCAAGGAGGCACAGATACGCAGTATTTT
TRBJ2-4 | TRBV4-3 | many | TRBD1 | CASSQNTGTGSPQYF | TGCGCCAGCAGCCAAAATACCGGGACAGGGTCACCTCAGTACTTC
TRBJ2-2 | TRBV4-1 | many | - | CASSQDTLNTGELFF | TGCGCCAGCAGCCAAGATACCCTAAACACCGGGGAGCTGTTTTTT
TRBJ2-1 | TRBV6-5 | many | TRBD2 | CASSGGANEQFF | TGTGCCAGCTCGGGAGGGGCCAATGAGCAGTTCTTC
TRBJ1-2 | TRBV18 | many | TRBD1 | CASSPGVPGQGTGYTF | TGTGCCAGCTCACCAGGAGTTCCGGGACAGGGGACCGGCTACACCTTC